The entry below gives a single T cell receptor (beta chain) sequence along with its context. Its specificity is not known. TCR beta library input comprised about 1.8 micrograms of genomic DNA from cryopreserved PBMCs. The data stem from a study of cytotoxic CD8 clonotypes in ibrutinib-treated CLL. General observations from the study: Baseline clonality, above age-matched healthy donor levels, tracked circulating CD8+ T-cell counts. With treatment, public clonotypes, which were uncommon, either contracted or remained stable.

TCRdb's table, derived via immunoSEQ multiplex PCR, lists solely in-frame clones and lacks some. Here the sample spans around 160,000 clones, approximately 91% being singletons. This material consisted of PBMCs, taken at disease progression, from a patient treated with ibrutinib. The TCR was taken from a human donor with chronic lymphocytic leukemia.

The chain's CDR3 is CASSDTGFSEQYF. The CDR3 nucleotides are TGTGCCAGCAGTGATACAGGGTTCTCCGAGCAGTACTTC. The chain is built from TRBV7-3 and TRBJ2-7; possibly TRBD1 for D (6 bases). CDR1 is SGHTA, CDR2 FQGTGA, per germline. With 6 bases removed from V and 6 bases from J, the gap between germline ends came to 15 bases. This CDR3 contains 13 residues.